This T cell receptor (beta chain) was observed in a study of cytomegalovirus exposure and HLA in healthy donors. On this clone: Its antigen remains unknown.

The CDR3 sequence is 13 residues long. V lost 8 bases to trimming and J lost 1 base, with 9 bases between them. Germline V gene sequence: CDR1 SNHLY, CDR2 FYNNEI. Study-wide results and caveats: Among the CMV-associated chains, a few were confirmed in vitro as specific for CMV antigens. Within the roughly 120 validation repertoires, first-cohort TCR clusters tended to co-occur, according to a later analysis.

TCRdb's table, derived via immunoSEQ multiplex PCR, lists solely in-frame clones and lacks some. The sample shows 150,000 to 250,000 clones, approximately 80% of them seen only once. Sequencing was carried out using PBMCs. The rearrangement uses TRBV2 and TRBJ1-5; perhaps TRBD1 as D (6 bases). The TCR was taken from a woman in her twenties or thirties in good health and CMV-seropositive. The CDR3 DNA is TGTGCCAGCGGCAGGGGAAGCAATCAGCCCCAGCATTTT. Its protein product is CASGRGSNQPQHF.